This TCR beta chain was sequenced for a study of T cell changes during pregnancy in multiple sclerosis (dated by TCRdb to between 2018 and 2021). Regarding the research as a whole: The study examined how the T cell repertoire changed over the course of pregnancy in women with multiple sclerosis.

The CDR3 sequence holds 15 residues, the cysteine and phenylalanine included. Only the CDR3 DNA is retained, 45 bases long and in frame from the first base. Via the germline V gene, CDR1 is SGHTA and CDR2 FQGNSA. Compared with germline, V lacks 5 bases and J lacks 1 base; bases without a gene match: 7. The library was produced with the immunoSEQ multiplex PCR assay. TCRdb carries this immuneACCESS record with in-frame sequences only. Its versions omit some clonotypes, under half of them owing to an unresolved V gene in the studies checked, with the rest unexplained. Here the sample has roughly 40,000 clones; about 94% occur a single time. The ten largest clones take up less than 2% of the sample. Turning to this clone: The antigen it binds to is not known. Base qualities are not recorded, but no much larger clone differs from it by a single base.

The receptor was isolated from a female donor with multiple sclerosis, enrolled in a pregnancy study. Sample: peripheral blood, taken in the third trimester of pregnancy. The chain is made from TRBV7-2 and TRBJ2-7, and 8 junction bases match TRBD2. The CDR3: CASSLPGTRSYEQYF. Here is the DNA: TGTGCCAGCAGCCTACCCGGGACTAGGTCCTACGAGCAGTACTTC.